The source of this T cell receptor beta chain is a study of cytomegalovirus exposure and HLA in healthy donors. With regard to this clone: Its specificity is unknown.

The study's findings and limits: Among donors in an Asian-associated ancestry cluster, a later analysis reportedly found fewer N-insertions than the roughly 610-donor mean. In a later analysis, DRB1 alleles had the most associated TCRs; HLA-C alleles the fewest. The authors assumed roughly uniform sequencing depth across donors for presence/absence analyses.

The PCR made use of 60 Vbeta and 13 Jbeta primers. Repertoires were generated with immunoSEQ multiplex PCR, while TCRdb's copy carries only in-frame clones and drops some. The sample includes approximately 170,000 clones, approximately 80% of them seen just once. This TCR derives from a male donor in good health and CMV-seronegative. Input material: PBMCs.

CDR3 nucleotides: TGCGCCAGCAGCCACGGAGCGGGAGTTCAAAATGAGCAGTTCTTC. Translated: CASSHGAGVQNEQFF. This chain uses TRBV4-3 with TRBJ2-1; 8 bases are shared with TRBD2. The germline V gene encodes CDR1 LGHNA and CDR2 YSLEER. The CDR3 length is 15 residues. J gave up 7 bases and V 3 bases, and 8 bases lay outside the gene matches.